The clone carrying this T cell receptor (beta chain) was counted a few times. Its target is not known. The record originates from a study of shared clonotypes between healthy human individuals. TCRdb keeps only in-frame clones here, not all; method: immunoSEQ multiplex PCR. The table has about a million clones, about three quarters seen once. The length of the CDR3 is 15 residues. Germline CDR1 and CDR2: LNHNV and YYDKDF (reference sequence). V dropped 5 bases and J dropped 6 bases, with 14 bases sitting between them. Study-level findings and limits: Generally, naive subsets came out with larger estimated richness than memory subsets.

Division of CD4+ cells produced a CD45RA+ naive subset and a CD45RA-negative memory subset. The sequencing sample was made of memory CD4+ T cells sorted from blood. Subset described: CD45RA-negative fraction. The origin of this receptor is a man aged 18 to 29 in good health. The chain combines TRBV15 with TRBJ1-6; D possibly corresponds to TRBD1 (6 bases). CDR3 protein: CATSGGHAFNSPLHF. DNA of the CDR3: TGTGCCACCAGCGGGGGCCACGCATTTAATTCACCCCTCCACTTT. Full variable domain (remainder filled in from reference TRBV15 and TRBJ1-6): DAMVIQNPRYQVTQFGKPVTLSCSQTLNHNVMYWYQQKSSQAPKLLFHYYDKDFNNEADTPDNFQSRRPNTSFCFLDIRSPGLGDTAMYLCATSGGHAFNSPLHFGNGTRLTVT.